By frequency in the sample, the clone carrying this TCR beta chain is medium-sized. Its cognate antigen is unknown. The data stem from a study of T cells after posttransplantation cyclophosphamide. Points from the study as a whole: Blood and skin or GI T cell repertoires showed limited TRB overlap. TRB clonality was highly associated with recipient CMV seropositivity and reactivation. Later blood repertoires were often dominated by clones from the donor CD8+ memory compartment.

The method was immunoSEQ multiplex PCR; TCRdb's version includes in-frame clones alone and lacks a portion of them. The sample yields about 2,800 clones, without any singletons. The germline CDR1 and CDR2 sequences are SEHNR and FQNEAQ (reference sequence). The CDR3 totals 16 residues. Between the trimmed V and J ends, which lost 1 base and 5 bases, there was a span of 15 bases. Treatment was busulfan-fludarabine conditioning, a marrow graft, and cyclophosphamide on days +3 and +4. The V and J genes are TRBV7-9 and TRBJ2-1; maybe TRBD1 (6 bases). The receptor's source is a female patient between 55 and 75 years old who received an allogeneic stem cell transplant from an unrelated donor, was CMV-positive, and had acute GVHD only. A share of the T cells may be of graft donor origin. Sequences were derived from PBMCs, sampled 30 days after allogeneic stem cell transplant with posttransplant cyclophosphamide. DNA for the CDR3: TGTGCCAGCAGCTTAGTTTTGGGGGCCAGACACAATGAGCAGTTCTTC. Translated, it gives CASSLVLGARHNEQFF.